Listed below are T cell receptor beta chains from one sample, sequenced in a study of beta chain features in type 1 diabetes. The data were produced by immunoSEQ multiplex PCR, yet TCRdb's version contains in-frame clones alone and is incomplete. This sample has approximately 240,000 clones, with 16% found just once. The material sequenced was naive CD4+ T cells from blood. The source is a man aged 25 to 45 with type 1 diabetes. The CDR3 runs from the conserved cysteine through the conserved F or W. Fields, in order: J gene, D gene, V gene, clone size, CDR3 DNA, CDR3 protein. The D gene is left open where the match is weak. Size tells how often a clone was seen (once, few, many) or the class of an expanded clone, and some rows leave it out.

TRBJ2-3,NA,TRBV7-9,few,TGTGCCAGCAGCTTAGGGTCAGCCACAGATACGCAGTATTTT,CASSLGSATDTQYF
TRBJ2-1,NA,TRBV7-8,few,TGTGCCAGCAGCCACGCTAGGTTCAGGTATAATGAGCAGTTCTTC,CASSHARFRYNEQFF
TRBJ2-6,NA,TRBV9,NA,TGTGCCAGCGAGGAGGCTGGGGCCAACGTCCTGACTTTC,CASEEAGANVLTF
TRBJ2-3,TRBD2,TRBV25-1,few,TGTGCCAGCATGGCGGGAGGCCAAAATACGCAGTATTTT,CASMAGGQNTQYF
TRBJ2-1,NA,TRBV7-2,NA,TGTGCCAGCAGCTTAGCCGTTAGAGGGGGCAATGAGCAGTTCTTC,CASSLAVRGGNEQFF
TRBJ1-2,NA,TRBV10-3,few,TGTGCCATCAGTGGACAGAGTGCTCCCCTTTTCTTC,CAISGQSAPLFF
TRBJ2-2,TRBD1,TRBV29-1,few,TGCAGCGTAAGACAGGGGAAGGCGAACACCGGGGAGCTGTTTTTT,CSVRQGKANTGELFF
TRBJ1-5,NA,TRBV7-9,NA,TGTGCCAGCAGCTTAGCGGACAGATATCAGCCCCAGCATTTT,CASSLADRYQPQHF
TRBJ1-1,NA,TRBV5-4,NA,TGTGCCAGCAGCCCATTGAGAATGGAAAACACTGAAGCTTTCTTT,CASSPLRMENTEAFF
TRBJ2-3,NA,TRBV10-3,NA,TGTGCCATCAGTGATTCCACGGGTGCAGATACGCAGTATTTT,CAISDSTGADTQYF
TRBJ2-1,TRBD1,TRBV7-2,few,TGTGCCAGCAGCTTATCTCGGGACAGGCTCAATGAGCAGTTCTTC,CASSLSRDRLNEQFF
TRBJ2-3,NA,TRBV5-1,few,TGCGCCAGCAGCTTGGTGGGCAGGGAGGAAGATACGCAGTATTTT,CASSLVGREEDTQYF
TRBJ2-7,TRBD1,TRBV9,few,TGTGCCAGCAGCGTAGGGACAGGGGGATCCTACGAGCAGTACTTC,CASSVGTGGSYEQYF
TRBJ1-2,NA,TRBV6-5,once,TGTGCCAGCAGCCTCGGCAGGGAAGCTAACTATGGCTACACCTTC,CASSLGREANYGYTF
TRBJ2-5,NA,TRBV30,few,TGTGCCTGGAATAAACAGGAACAAGAGACCCAGTACTTC,CAWNKQEQETQYF
TRBJ2-2,NA,TRBV5-1,few,TGCGCCAGCAGCTCGGGTGTTCTCACCGGGGAGCTGTTTTTT,CASSSGVLTGELFF
TRBJ2-1,NA,TRBV30,few,TGTGCCTGGAGTGCGGACTTCGTACAGTTCTTC,CAWSADFVQFF
TRBJ2-1,TRBD1,TRBV30,NA,TGTGCCTGGATACCCGGGACAGGGGCGGGTGAGCAGTTCTTC,CAWIPGTGAGEQFF
TRBJ2-4,NA,TRBV7-2,few,TGTGCCAGCAGCCGGGCAGGGGTTGCCAAAAACATTCAGTACTTC,CASSRAGVAKNIQYF
TRBJ2-2,TRBD2,TRBV2,few,TGTGCCCCAGGGAGGGGCGGGGAGCTGTTTTTT,CAPGRGGELFF
TRBJ2-1,TRBD2,TRBV18,few,TGTGCCAGCTCACCACAGCGACTAGCTCACAATGAGCAGTTCTTC,CASSPQRLAHNEQFF
TRBJ2-3,TRBD2,TRBV29-1,few,TGCAGCGCCGGGACTAGCAGAGATACGCAGTATTTT,CSAGTSRDTQYF
TRBJ2-1,TRBD2,TRBV18,NA,TGTGCCAGCTCACCTCCCGGCGGGAGGGAAGGGAATGAGCAGTTCTTC,CASSPPGGREGNEQFF
TRBJ1-3,NA,TRBV30,NA,TGTGCCTGGAGTGGCCCCGGCGGCCACTCTGGAAACACCATATATTTT,CAWSGPGGHSGNTIYF
TRBJ2-1,TRBD2,TRBV30,NA,TGTGCCTGGGATCCGGGACTAGCGGGAAAGAATGAGCAGTTCTTC,CAWDPGLAGKNEQFF
TRBJ1-2,NA,TRBV29-1,NA,TGCAGCGTTGCGGGGGTATACGGCTACACCTTC,CSVAGVYGYTF
TRBJ2-2,NA,TRBV10-3,few,TGTGCCACCCAGAGTTGGCGCGGGGAGCTGTTTTTT,CATQSWRGELFF
TRBJ2-7,NA,TRBV10-1,NA,TGCGCCAGCAGTGAGTTATCTAGCAACTCCTACGAGCAGTACTTC,CASSELSSNSYEQYF
TRBJ2-2,TRBD1,TRBV7-2,NA,TGTGCCAGCAGCTTAGCAACAGGGGGCACCGGGGAGCTGTTTTTT,CASSLATGGTGELFF
TRBJ2-3,NA,TRBV29-1,few,TGCAGCGGCGCGGATGGACTCGTGGGCACAGATACGCAGTATTTT,CSGADGLVGTDTQYF
TRBJ2-1,NA,TRBV21-1,NA,TGTGCCAGCAGCAGGCCGATAATTGGAGGATACAATGAGCAGTTCTTC,CASSRPIIGGYNEQFF
TRBJ2-3,TRBD2,TRBV15,few,TGTGCCACCAGCATAGCGGGGGGCGGCACAGATACGCAGTATTTT,CATSIAGGGTDTQYF
TRBJ2-5,TRBD1,TRBV2,once,TGTGCCAGCAGTGAGGGACAGCTCCAAGAGACCCAGTACTTC,CASSEGQLQETQYF
TRBJ2-7,TRBD1,TRBV28,NA,TGTGCCAGCAGTACTGGACAGGGAAGTTGGTACGAGCAGTACTTC,CASSTGQGSWYEQYF
TRBJ2-5,NA,TRBV10-3,few,TGTGCCATCAAGGCCCAGGGGGGTACCCCCCTGGAGGACCAGTACTTC,CAIKAQGGTPLEDQYF
TRBJ2-7,NA,TRBV7-2,NA,TGTGCCAGCAGCTTAGTTGGACACCCAACCTACGAGCAGTACTTC,CASSLVGHPTYEQYF
TRBJ1-2,TRBD1,TRBV29-1,NA,TGCAGCGTTGAAAGCGGGACAGGGAATGGCTACACCTTC,CSVESGTGNGYTF
TRBJ2-3,NA,TRBV11-2,few,TGTGCCAGCAGATTCACCGGGACCACAGATACGCAGTATTTT,CASRFTGTTDTQYF
TRBJ2-5,NA,TRBV29-1,NA,TGCAGCGTTGGGTCTGTGAATTACCAAGAGACCCAGTACTTC,CSVGSVNYQETQYF
TRBJ2-7,NA,TRBV29-1,few,TGCAGCGTTGCAGGGAACAGAAACGAGCAGTACTTC,CSVAGNRNEQYF
TRBJ2-1,NA,TRBV18,NA,TGTGCCAGCGGGAGAGGGGCGATCGATACAAGCTCCTACAATGAGCAGTTCTTC,CASGRGAIDTSSYNEQFF
TRBJ2-7,NA,TRBV29-1,few,TGCAGCGTTACCGGGACCGTCTCCTACGAGCAGTACTTC,CSVTGTVSYEQYF